Listed here is a single TCR beta chain. Its antigen is unknown. One end of the junction varies from germline; a read error may be responsible. This sample stems from a study of OX40 agonist ivuxolimab in advanced cancers. For the study at large: Clinicians treated patients with ivuxolimab, an agonistic anti-OX40 (CD134) antibody. Enrolled patients in dose escalation had cancers that were hepatocellular carcinoma, melanoma, renal cell or head and neck cancer.

The germline V gene encodes CDR1 SGHAT and CDR2 FQNNGV. The CDR3 spans 12 residues. Measured with immunoSEQ multiplex PCR; TCRdb has only the in-frame clones, and not every one. Among about 94,000 clones listed, roughly 94% were seen once. Overall study results and limits: CD8+ T cells showed, on average, more clonal expansion than CD4+ cells.

The material was CD4+ or CD8+ T cells sorted from blood, obtained in a trial of the OX40 agonist ivuxolimab. The genes are TRBV11-2 and TRBJ2-1, with D possibly TRBD1 on 6 matching bases. This sequence was found in an adult with an advanced solid tumor such as melanoma, head and neck, liver or kidney cancer. CDR3 amino acids: CASSSTYRAGVF. CDR3 in DNA: TGTGCCAGCAGCTCTACCTACAGGGCTGGCGTCTTC.